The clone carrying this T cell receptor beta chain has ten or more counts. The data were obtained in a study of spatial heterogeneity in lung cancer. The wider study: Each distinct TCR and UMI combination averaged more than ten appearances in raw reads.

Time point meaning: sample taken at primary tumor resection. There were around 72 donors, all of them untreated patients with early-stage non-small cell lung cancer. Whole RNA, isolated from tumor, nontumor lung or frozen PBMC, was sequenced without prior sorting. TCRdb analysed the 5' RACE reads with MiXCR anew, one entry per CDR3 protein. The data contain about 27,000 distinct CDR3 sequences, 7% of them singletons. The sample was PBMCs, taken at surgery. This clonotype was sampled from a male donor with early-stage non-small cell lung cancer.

As DNA, the CDR3 is TGCGCCAGCAGCTTGGAGGGATTCTCCTACGAGCAGTACTTC. Protein product: CASSLEGFSYEQYF. V is TRBV5-1 and J is TRBJ2-7; no reliable D call. The germline gives CDR1 SGHRS, CDR2 YFSETQ. V was pared by 0 bases and J by 0 bases, with 7 bases between. The CDR3 sequence is 14 residues long.